This TCR beta chain appears in the sequencing data of a study of shared clonotypes between healthy human individuals. The overall study: The people who gave samples were a couple of women and a few men aged 18 to 49.

This clone is a singleton in its sample. Clones were read by immunoSEQ multiplex PCR, and TCRdb kept only the in-frame ones, dropping some. The sample shows over 400,000 clones, about 84% of them seen only once. The CDR3 is made up of 15 amino acids. V trimming: 3 bases; J trimming: 7 bases; junction bases outside the gene matches: 7. CDR1 and CDR2 from the germline V gene are SEHNR and FQNEAQ (reference sequence). What was sequenced was PBMCs. The chain joins TRBV7-9 to TRBJ2-1; 9 nucleotides align to TRBD2. The clonotype was recovered from a middle-aged woman in good health. Some clones in this sample may be carry-over from other donors' samples. CDR3 nucleotides: TGTGCCAGCAGCTTTGCGGGAGGGCCGGGGAATGAGCAGTTCTTC. Translating gives CASSFAGGPGNEQFF.